This is a list of T cell receptor beta chains from one sample in a study of blood T cell repertoires in COVID-19. TCRdb's table, derived via immunoSEQ multiplex PCR, lists solely in-frame clones and lacks some. The top ten hold around 32% of the sample, which has some 25,000 clones, approximately 77% seen once. The source material was peripheral blood. These receptors were taken from a human donor in a cohort sampled during active COVID-19. Each CDR3 is given with its conserved first and last residue. The D gene is left open where the match is weak. A clone size is listed for some rows: how often the clone was seen (once, few, many), or a class if it is expanded.

cdr3_length j_call v_call clone_size d_call cdr3_nt cdr3_aa
16 TRBJ2-3 TRBV18 - - TGTGCCAGCTCACCACGGGGCTTAATTGGCACAGATACGCAGTATTTT CASSPRGLIGTDTQYF
15 TRBJ2-7 TRBV5-1 - TRBD1 TGCGCCAGCAGCTTGGAAACCGGGACAGGGGACACCGAGTACTTC CASSLETGTGDTEYF
18 TRBJ2-4 TRBV27 - TRBD1 TGTGCCAGCAGACCTTTGGACAGGGGCTCGGTAGCCAAAAACATTCAGTACTTC CASRPLDRGSVAKNIQYF
13 TRBJ1-1 TRBV7-2 - TRBD1 TGTGCCAGCAGCACAGGGACAGGGAAAGAAGCTTTCTTT CASSTGTGKEAFF
12 TRBJ1-2 TRBV9 - - TGTGCCAGCAGCGTAAACGAGGGCGGCTACACCTTC CASSVNEGGYTF
16 TRBJ2-7 TRBV28 - TRBD1 TGTGCCAGCAGTTCTTCAGCGGGACAGGGGTCCTACGAGCAGTACTTC CASSSSAGQGSYEQYF
11 TRBJ2-1 TRBV5-6 - - TGTGCCAGCAGCTACGGGCAGGGTTCGTTCTTC CASSYGQGSFF
12 TRBJ2-7 TRBV5-6 - - TGTGCCAGCAGCTTGCGAGCCTACGAGCAGTACTTC CASSLRAYEQYF
13 TRBJ2-7 TRBV5-1 - - TGCGCCAGCAGCACCAGGGTTTCAGACGAGCAGTACTTC CASSTRVSDEQYF
16 TRBJ2-3 TRBV20-1 - TRBD1 TGCAGTGCTAGTTTACTCGGACAGGGGGCCGGAGATACGCAGTATTTT CSASLLGQGAGDTQYF
13 TRBJ1-1 TRBV6-4 - TRBD1 TGTGCCAGCAGTGAGGACAGGGGCACTGAAGCTTTCTTT CASSEDRGTEAFF
16 TRBJ2-1 TRBV6-2/TRBV6-3 - - TGTGCCAGCAGTTACGACCGGCCCACAGCGGTCGATGAGCAGTTCTTC CASSYDRPTAVDEQFF
15 TRBJ1-2 TRBV6-5 - TRBD1 TGTGCCAGCAGCCGATCCGGGACAGGGGGCTATGGCTACACCTTC CASSRSGTGGYGYTF
16 TRBJ2-1 TRBV18 - - TGTGCCAGCTCACCGGAACGGGACATATCATACAATGAGCAGTTCTTC CASSPERDISYNEQFF
17 TRBJ1-6 TRBV5-5 - - TGTGCCAGCAGCCAGCGGGAACGCCCGACCAAAGATTCACCCCTCCACTTT CASSQRERPTKDSPLHF
14 TRBJ1-4 TRBV7-2 - - TGTGCCAGCAGCCCCCTCCGAACTAATGAAAAACTGTTTTTT CASSPLRTNEKLFF
14 TRBJ1-6 TRBV14 - - TGTGCCAGCAGCCAAGATCTAGTGAATTCACCCCTCCACTTT CASSQDLVNSPLHF
14 TRBJ1-1 TRBV7-2 few TRBD1 TGTGCCAGCAGCCCGACAGGGGGCTACAGTGAAGCTTTCTTT CASSPTGGYSEAFF
16 TRBJ1-4 TRBV5-4 - - TGTGCCAGCAGCTTGGGGTCAGGGGCCGCTAATGAAAAACTGTTTTTT CASSLGSGAANEKLFF
14 TRBJ1-1 TRBV24-1 - - TGTGCCACCAGTGGGGCTCCCCAGAACACTGAAGCTTTCTTT CATSGAPQNTEAFF
13 TRBJ1-2 TRBV7-8 once TRBD1 TGTGCCAGCAGCCGGGACAGGGGGAATGGCTACACCTTC CASSRDRGNGYTF
14 TRBJ1-1 TRBV6-5 - TRBD1 TGTGCCAGCAGTATCAGGGGGGTGGCCACTGAAGCTTTCTTT CASSIRGVATEAFF
16 TRBJ1-2 TRBV27 - - TGTGCCAGCAAGGAAAGGGCTACAGGGCCCATCTATGGCTACACCTTC CASKERATGPIYGYTF
16 TRBJ2-7 TRBV14 - TRBD1 TGTGCCAGCAGCCTACAGGGACAGGCGCGCTCCTACGAGCAGTACTTC CASSLQGQARSYEQYF
12 TRBJ1-1 TRBV2 - - TGTGCCAGCAGGGACAAGGGCACTGAAGCTTTCTTT CASRDKGTEAFF
17 TRBJ2-7 TRBV27 - - TGTGCCAGCAGTTCGGCGACAGAAGGAAGACACTGGGGCGAGCAGTACTTC CASSSATEGRHWGEQYF
17 TRBJ1-3 TRBV9 once - TGTGCCAGCAGCGTAGCGGGGGGGGGAACCTCTGGAAACACCATATATTTT CASSVAGGGTSGNTIYF
15 TRBJ2-7 TRBV3-1/TRBV3-2 - TRBD2 TGTGCCAGCAGCCAAGTAACTAGCGGTTTTTACGAGCAGTACTTC CASSQVTSGFYEQYF
12 TRBJ2-7 TRBV5-6 once - TGTGCCAGCAGCTTGACGAGTAGCGAGCAGTACTTC CASSLTSSEQYF
13 TRBJ2-7 TRBV29-1 once TRBD2 TGCAGCGTTGAAAAGCGGGGACCCAACGAGCAGTACTTC CSVEKRGPNEQYF
13 TRBJ1-2 TRBV5-6 - TRBD1 TGTGCCAGCAGCTTGGACAGGGGAGTTGGCTACACCTTC CASSLDRGVGYTF
14 TRBJ1-5 TRBV6-2/TRBV6-3 medium-sized - TGTGCCAGCAGTCAATTAGCAAAGACAGGGCCCCAGCATTTT CASSQLAKTGPQHF
17 TRBJ1-5 TRBV19 - - TGTGCCAGTAGTATAGATTTAGTTCCTGCCGGGAGAGAGCCCCAGCATTTT CASSIDLVPAGREPQHF
17 TRBJ2-1 TRBV19 - TRBD2 TGTGCCAGTAGTAAAGGGGTAGCGGGGGACTCCTACAATGAGCAGTTCTTC CASSKGVAGDSYNEQFF
14 TRBJ1-1 TRBV6-2/TRBV6-3 - - TGTGCCAGCAGTTACAGTGCGGGGGGCACTGAAGCTTTCTTT CASSYSAGGTEAFF
11 TRBJ1-1 TRBV20-1 - TRBD1 TGCAGTGTTCGACAGGGGGTTGGGGCTTTCTTT CSVRQGVGAFF
17 TRBJ2-5 TRBV7-2 - TRBD2 TGTGCCAGCAGCTTCGGACTAGCGCGGGGGGTAAGGGAGACCCAGTACTTC CASSFGLARGVRETQYF
15 TRBJ2-3 TRBV6-5 - TRBD2 TGTGCCAGCCGGATTGTCCTAGCGGGACCCAATACGCAGTATTTT CASRIVLAGPNTQYF
16 TRBJ1-6 TRBV5-6 - - TGTGCCAGCAGCTCAGACGGGTGGGGGGGCGGCTCACCCCTCCACTTT CASSSDGWGGGSPLHF
16 TRBJ2-3 TRBV19 - TRBD2 TGTGCCAGTAGTATAGGGCTAGCGGGGGGCACAGATACGCAGTATTTT CASSIGLAGGTDTQYF
18 TRBJ2-6 TRBV7-9 - TRBD1 TGTGCCAGCAGCTTATCGTACAGGGGCAGACCTGGGGCCAACGTCCTGACTTTC CASSLSYRGRPGANVLTF